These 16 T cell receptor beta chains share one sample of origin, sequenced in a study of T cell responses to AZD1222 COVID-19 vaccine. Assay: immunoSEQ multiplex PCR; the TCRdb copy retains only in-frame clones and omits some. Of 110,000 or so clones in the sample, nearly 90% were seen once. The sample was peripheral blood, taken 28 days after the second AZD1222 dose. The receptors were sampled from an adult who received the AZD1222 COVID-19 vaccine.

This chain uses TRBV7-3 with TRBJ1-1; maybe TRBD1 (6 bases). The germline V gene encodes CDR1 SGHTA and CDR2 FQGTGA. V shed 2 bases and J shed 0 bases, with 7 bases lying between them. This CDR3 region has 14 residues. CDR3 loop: CASSLGTMNTEAFF. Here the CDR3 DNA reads TGTGCCAGCAGCTTAGGGACAATGAACACTGAAGCTTTCTTT.

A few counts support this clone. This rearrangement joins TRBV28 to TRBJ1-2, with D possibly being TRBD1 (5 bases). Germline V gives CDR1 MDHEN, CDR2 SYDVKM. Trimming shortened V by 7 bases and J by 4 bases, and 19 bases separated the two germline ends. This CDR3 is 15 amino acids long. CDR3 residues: CASTSGTRLPYGYTF. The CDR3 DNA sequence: TGTGCCAGCACCTCCGGGACTCGCCTCCCCTATGGCTACACCTTC.

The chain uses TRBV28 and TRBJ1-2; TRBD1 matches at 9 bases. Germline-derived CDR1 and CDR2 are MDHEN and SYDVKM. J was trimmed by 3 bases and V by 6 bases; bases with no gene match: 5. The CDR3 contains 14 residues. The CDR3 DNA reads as TGTGCCAGCAGATCGGGACAGGGCGACTATGGCTACACCTTC. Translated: CASRSGQGDYGYTF.

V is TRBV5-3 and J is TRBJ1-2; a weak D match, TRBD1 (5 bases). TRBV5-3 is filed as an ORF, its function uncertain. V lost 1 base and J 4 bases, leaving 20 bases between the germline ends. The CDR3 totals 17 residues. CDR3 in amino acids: CARSLIPLDSFFYGYTF. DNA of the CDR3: TGTGCCAGAAGCTTGATCCCCCTTGACAGTTTCTTCTATGGCTACACCTTC.

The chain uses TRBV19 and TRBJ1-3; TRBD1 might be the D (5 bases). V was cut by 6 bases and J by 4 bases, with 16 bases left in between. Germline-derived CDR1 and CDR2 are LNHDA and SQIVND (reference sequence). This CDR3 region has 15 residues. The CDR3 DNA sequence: TGTGCCAGTAGAGTTGGGTCAGGGAGAGGAAACACCATATATTTT. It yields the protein CASRVGSGRGNTIYF.

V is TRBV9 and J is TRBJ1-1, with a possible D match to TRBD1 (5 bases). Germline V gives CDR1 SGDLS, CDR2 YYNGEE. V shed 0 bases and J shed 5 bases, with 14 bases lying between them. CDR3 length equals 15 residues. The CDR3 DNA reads TGTGCCAGCAGCGTAGGCCGGGGGGATAAGACTGAAGCTTTCTTT. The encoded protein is CASSVGRGDKTEAFF.

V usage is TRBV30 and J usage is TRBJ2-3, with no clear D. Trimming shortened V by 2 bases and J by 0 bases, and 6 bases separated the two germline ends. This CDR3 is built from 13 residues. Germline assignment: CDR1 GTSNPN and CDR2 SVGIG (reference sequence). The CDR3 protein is CAWSPSSTDTQYF. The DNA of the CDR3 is TGTGCCTGGAGTCCCAGTAGCACAGATACGCAGTATTTT.

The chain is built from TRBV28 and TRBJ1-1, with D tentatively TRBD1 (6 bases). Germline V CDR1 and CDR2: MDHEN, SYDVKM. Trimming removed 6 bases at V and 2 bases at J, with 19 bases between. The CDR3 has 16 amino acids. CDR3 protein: CASRNRGWDINTEAFF. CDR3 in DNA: TGTGCCAGCAGGAACCGCGGTTGGGACATTAACACTGAAGCTTTCTTT.

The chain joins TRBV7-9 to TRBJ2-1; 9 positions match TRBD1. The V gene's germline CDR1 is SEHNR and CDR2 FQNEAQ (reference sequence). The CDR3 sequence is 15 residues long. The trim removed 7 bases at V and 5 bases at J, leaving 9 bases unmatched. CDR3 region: CASTQRDRADNEQFF. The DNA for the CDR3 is TGTGCCAGCACCCAGAGGGACAGGGCCGACAATGAGCAGTTCTTC.

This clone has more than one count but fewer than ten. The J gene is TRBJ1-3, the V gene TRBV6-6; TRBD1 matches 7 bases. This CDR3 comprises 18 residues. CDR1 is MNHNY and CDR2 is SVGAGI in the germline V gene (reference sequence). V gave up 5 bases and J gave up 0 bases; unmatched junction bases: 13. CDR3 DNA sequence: TGTGCCAGCAGTCAACTTCGACAGGGAAAGAGCTCTGGAAACACCATATATTTT. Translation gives CASSQLRQGKSSGNTIYF.

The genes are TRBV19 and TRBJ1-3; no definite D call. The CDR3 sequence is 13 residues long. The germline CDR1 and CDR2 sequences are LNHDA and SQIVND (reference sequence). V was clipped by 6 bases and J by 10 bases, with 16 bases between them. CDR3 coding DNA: TGTGCCAGTAGCACGCGGGCGCAGGCTACCATATATTTT. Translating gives CASSTRAQATIYF.

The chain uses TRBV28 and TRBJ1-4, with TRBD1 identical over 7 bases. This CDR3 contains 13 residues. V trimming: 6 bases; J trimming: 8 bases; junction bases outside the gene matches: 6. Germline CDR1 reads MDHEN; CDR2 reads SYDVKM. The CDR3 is CASRGDRYEKLFF. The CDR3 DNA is TGTGCCAGCAGGGGGGACAGATACGAAAAACTGTTTTTT.

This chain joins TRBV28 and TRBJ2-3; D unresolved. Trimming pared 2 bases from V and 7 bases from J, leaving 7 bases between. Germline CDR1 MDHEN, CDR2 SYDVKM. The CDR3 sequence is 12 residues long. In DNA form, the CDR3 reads TGTGCCAGCAGTTTAGGGCCCAATACGCAGTATTTT. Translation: CASSLGPNTQYF.

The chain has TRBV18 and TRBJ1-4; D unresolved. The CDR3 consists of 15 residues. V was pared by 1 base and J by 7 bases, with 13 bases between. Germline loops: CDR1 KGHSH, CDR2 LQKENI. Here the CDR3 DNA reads TGTGCCAGCTCACCACGGGCAGGTTCCGGTGAAAAACTGTTTTTT. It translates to CASSPRAGSGEKLFF.

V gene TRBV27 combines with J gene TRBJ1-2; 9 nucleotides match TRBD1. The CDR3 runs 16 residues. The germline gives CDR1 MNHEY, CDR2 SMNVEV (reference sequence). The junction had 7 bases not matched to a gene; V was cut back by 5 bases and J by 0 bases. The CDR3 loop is CASSPGTGIPNYGYTF. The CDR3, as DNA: TGTGCCAGCAGTCCCGGGACAGGGATTCCTAACTATGGCTACACCTTC.

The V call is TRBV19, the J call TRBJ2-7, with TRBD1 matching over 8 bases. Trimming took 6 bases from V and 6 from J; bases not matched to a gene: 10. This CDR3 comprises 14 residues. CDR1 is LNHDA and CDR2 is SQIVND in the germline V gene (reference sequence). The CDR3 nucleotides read TGTGCCAGTAGCGAAGGACAGGGCGGTGGCGAGCAGTACTTC. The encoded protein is CASSEGQGGGEQYF.